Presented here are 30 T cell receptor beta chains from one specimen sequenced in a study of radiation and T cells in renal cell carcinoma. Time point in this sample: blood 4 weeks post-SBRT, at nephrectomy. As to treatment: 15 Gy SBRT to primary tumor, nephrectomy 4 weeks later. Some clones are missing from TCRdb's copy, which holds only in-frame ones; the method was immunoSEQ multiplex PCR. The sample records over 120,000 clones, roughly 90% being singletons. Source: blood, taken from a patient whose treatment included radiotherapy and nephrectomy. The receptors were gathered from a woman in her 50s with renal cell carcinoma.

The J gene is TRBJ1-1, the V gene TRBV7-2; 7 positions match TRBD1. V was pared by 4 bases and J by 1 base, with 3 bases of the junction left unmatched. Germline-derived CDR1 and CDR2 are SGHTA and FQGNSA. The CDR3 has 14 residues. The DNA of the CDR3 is TGTGCCAGCAGCTACAGGGGCTCGAACACTGAAGCTTTCTTT. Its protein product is CASSYRGSNTEAFF.

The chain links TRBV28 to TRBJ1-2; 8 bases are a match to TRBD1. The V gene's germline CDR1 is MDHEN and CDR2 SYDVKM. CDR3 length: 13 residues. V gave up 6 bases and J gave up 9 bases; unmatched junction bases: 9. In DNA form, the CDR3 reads TGTGCCAGCAGCCCAGGGGACAGGAGGCGCTACACCTTC. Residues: CASSPGDRRRYTF.

CDR3 DNA sequence: TGTGCCAGCAGTTACGGAGACGAGCAGTACTTC. Residues: CASSYGDEQYF. The chain uses TRBV6-5 and TRBJ2-7; no firm D call. This CDR3 is built from 11 residues. The V gene lost 2 bases and the J gene lost 5 bases, with 4 bases spanning the gap. Per germline, CDR1 MNHEY and CDR2 SVGAGI.

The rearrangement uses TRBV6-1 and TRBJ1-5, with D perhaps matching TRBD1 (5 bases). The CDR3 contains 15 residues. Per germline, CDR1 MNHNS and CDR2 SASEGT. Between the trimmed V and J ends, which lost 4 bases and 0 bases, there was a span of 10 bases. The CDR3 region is CASSGQGYSNQPQHF. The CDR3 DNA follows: TGTGCCAGCAGTGGGCAGGGTTATAGCAATCAGCCCCAGCATTTT.

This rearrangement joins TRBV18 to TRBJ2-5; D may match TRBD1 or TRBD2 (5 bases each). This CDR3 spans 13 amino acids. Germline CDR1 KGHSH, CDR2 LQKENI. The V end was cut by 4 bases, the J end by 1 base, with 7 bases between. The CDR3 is CASSRDRQETQYF. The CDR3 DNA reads TGTGCCAGCTCACGGGACCGCCAAGAGACCCAGTACTTC.

The CDR3 here is CASSTLPGTGAGETQYF. CDR3 nucleotides: TGTGCCAGTAGCACCCTCCCCGGGACAGGGGCGGGGGAGACCCAGTACTTC. This chain connects TRBV19 to TRBJ2-5; TRBD1 matches 10 bases. V shed 6 bases and J 5 bases; nucleotides not matched to a gene: 15. The CDR3 contains 17 residues. The germline CDR1 and CDR2 sequences are LNHDA and SQIVND (reference sequence). The entire variable domain, with the rest obtained from reference TRBV19 and TRBJ2-5, is as follows: DGGITQSPKYLFRKEGQNVTLSCEQNLNHDAMYWYRQDPGQGLRLIYYSQIVNDFQKGDIAEGYSVSREKKESFPLTVTSAQKNPTAFYLCASSTLPGTGAGETQYFGPGTRLLVL.

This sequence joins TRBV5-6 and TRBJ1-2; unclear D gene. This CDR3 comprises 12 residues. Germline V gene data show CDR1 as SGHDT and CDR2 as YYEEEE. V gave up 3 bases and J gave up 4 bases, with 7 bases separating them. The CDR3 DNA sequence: TGTGCCAGCAGCTCGATACCCTATGGCTACACCTTC. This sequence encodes CASSSIPYGYTF.

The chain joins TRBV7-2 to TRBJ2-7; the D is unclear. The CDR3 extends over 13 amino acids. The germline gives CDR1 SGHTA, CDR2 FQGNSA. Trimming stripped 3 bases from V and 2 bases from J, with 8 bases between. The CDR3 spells CASSLIQTYEQYF. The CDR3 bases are TGTGCCAGCAGCTTGATCCAAACCTACGAGCAGTACTTC.

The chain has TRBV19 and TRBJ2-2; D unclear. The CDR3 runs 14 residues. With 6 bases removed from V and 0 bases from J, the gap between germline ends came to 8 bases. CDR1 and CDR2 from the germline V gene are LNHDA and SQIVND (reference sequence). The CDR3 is CASRISANTGELFF. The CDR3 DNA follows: TGTGCCAGTAGGATCTCAGCGAACACCGGGGAGCTGTTTTTT.

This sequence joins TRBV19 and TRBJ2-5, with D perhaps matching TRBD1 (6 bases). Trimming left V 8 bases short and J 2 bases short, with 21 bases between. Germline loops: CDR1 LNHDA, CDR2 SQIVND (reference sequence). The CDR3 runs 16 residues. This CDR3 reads CASSGNGRGGQETQYF. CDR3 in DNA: TGTGCCAGTTCCGGTAATGGCAGGGGCGGGCAAGAGACCCAGTACTTC.

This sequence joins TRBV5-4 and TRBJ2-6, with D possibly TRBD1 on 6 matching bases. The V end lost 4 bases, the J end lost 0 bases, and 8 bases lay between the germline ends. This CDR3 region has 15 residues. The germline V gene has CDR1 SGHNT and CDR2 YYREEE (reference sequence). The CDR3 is CASSPGASGANVLTF. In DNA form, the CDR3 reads TGTGCCAGCAGCCCAGGGGCCTCTGGGGCCAACGTCCTGACTTTC.

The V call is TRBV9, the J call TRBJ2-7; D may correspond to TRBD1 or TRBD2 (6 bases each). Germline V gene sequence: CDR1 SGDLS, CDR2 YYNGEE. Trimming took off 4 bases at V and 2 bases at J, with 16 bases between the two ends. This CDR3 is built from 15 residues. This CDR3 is CASSPRRGGTYEQYF. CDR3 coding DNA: TGTGCCAGCAGCCCGCGAAGAGGGGGGACCTACGAGCAGTACTTC. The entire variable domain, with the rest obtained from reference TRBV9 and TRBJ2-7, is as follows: DSGVTQTPKHLITATGQRVTLRCSPRSGDLSVYWYQQSLDQGLQFLIQYYNGEERAKGNILERFSAQQFPDLHSELNLSSLELGDSALYFCASSPRRGGTYEQYFGPGTRLTVT.

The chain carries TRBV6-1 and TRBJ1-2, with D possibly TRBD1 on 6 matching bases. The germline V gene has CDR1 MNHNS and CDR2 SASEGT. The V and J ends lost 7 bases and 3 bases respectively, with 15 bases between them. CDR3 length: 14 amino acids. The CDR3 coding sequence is TGTGCCAGCACCTCCATGAAGGGGGACTATGGCTACACCTTC. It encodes CASTSMKGDYGYTF.

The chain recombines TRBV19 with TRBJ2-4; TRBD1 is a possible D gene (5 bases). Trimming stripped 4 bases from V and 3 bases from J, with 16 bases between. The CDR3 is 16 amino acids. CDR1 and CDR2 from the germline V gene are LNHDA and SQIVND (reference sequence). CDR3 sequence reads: CASSTRGKGDKNIQYF. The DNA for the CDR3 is TGTGCCAGTAGTACAAGGGGTAAAGGGGACAAAAACATTCAGTACTTC.

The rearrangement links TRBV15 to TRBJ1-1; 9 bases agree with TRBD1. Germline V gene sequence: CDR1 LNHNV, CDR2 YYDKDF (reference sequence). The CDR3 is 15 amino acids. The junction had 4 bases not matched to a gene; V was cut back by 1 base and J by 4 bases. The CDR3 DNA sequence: TGTGCCACCAGCAGAGTTATGACAGGGGGCACTGAAGCTTTCTTT. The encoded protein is CATSRVMTGGTEAFF.

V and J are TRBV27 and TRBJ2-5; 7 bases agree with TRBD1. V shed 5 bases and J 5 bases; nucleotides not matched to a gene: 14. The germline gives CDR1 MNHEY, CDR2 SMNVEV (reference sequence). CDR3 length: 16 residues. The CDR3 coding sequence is TGTGCCAGCAGTCTCAAAATCACAGGGGCAGCGGAGACCCAGTACTTC. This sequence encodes CASSLKITGAAETQYF.

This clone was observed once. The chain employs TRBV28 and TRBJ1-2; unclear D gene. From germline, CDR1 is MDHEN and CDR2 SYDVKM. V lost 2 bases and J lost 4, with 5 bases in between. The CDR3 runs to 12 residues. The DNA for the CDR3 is TGTGCCAGCAGTTTACCTGCCTATGGCTACACCTTC. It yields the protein CASSLPAYGYTF.

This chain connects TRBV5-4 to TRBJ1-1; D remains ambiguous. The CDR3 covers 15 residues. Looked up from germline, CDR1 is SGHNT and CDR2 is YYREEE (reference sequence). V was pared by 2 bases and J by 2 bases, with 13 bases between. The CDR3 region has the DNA TGTGCCAGCAGCTTCGGGCCGTCTACAAACACTGAAGCTTTCTTT. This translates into CASSFGPSTNTEAFF.

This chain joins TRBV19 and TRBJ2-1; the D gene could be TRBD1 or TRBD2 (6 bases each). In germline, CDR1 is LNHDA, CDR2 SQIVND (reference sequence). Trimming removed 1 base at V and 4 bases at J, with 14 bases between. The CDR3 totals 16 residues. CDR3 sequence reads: CASSIVPGAGYNEQFF. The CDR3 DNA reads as TGTGCCAGTAGTATAGTTCCGGGGGCCGGTTACAATGAGCAGTTCTTC.

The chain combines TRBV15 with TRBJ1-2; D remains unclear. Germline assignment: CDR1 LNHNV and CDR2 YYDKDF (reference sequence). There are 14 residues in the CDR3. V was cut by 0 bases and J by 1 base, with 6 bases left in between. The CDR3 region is CATSRDQVNYGYTF. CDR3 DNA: TGTGCCACCAGCAGAGATCAAGTTAACTATGGCTACACCTTC.

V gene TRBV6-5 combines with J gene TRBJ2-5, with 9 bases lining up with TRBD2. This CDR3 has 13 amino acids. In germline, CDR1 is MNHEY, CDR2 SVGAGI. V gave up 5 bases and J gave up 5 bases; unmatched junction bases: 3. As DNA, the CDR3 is TGTGCCAGCAGTGCAGGACTAGCGGAGACCCAGTACTTC. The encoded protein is CASSAGLAETQYF.

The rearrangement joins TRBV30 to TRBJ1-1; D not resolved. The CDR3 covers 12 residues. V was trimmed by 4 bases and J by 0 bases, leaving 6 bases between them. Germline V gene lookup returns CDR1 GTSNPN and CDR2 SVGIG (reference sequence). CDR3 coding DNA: TGTGCCTGGAAGTTAATGAACACTGAAGCTTTCTTT. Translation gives CAWKLMNTEAFF.

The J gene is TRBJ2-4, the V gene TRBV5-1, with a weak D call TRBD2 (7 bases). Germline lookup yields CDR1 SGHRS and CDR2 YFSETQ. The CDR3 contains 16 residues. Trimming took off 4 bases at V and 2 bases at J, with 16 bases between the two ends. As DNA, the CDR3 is TGCGCCAGCAGCCAAGGGGGGGCTGGGACCAAAAACATTCAGTACTTC. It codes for CASSQGGAGTKNIQYF.

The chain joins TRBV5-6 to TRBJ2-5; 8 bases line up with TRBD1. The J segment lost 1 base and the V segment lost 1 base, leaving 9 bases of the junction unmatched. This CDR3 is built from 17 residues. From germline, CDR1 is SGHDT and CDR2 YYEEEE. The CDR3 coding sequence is TGTGCCAGCAGCTTGAATCGAGGACAGGGAAGCCAAGAGACCCAGTACTTC. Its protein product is CASSLNRGQGSQETQYF.

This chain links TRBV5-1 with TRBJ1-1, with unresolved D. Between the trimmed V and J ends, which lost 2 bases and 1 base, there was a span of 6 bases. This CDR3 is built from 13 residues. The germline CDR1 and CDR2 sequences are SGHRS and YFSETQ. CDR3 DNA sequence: TGCGCCAGCAGCTTATGGGCGAACACTGAAGCTTTCTTT. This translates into CASSLWANTEAFF.

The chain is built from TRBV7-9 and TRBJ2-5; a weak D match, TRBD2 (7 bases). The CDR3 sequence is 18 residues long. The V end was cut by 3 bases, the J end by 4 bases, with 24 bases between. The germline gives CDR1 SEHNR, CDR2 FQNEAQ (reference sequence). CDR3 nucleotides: TGTGCCAGCAGCTTCCTTTATGGAGGGGGGGCTGGATCAGAGACCCAGTACTTC. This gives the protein CASSFLYGGGAGSETQYF.

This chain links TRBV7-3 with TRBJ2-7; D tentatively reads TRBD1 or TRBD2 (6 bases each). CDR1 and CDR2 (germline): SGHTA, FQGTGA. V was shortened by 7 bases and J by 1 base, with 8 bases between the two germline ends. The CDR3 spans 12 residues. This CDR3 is CASKGGSYEQYF. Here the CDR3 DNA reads TGTGCCAGCAAGGGGGGATCCTACGAGCAGTACTTC. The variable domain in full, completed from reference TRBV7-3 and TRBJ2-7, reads GAGVSQTPSNKVTEKGKYVELRCDPISGHTALYWYRQSLGQGPEFLIYFQGTGAADDSGLPNDRFFAVRPEGSVSTLKIQRTERGDSAVYLCASKGGSYEQYFGPGTRLTVT.

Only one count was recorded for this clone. The CDR3 sequence is CASSQASRDRGGYAFF. DNA for the CDR3: TGCGCCAGCAGCCAAGCGTCCCGGGACAGGGGGGGTTATGCTTTCTTT. The chain recombines TRBV4-1 with TRBJ1-1, with 11 bases identical to TRBD1. The length of the CDR3 is 16 residues. The germline V gene has CDR1 MGHRA and CDR2 YSYEKL. Germline trimming cut 1 base from V and 11 bases from J; bases unmatched to any gene: 12.

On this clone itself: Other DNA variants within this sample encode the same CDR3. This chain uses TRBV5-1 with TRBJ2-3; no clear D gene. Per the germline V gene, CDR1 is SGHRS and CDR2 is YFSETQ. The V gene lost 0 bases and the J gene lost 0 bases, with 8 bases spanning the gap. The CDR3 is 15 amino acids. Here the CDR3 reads CASSLDGTSTDTQYF. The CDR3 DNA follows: TGCGCCAGCAGCTTGGACGGTACTAGCACAGATACGCAGTATTTT.

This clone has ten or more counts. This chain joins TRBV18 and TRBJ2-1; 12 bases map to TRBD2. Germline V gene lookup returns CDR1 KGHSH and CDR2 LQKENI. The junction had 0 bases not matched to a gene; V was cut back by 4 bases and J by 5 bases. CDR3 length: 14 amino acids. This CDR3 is CASSRTSGDNEQFF. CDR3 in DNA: TGTGCCAGCTCACGGACTAGCGGGGACAATGAGCAGTTCTTC.